This note documents a single T cell receptor beta chain sequence. CDR3 size: 14 residues. V lost 7 bases to trimming and J lost 0 bases, with 13 bases between them. Looked up from germline, CDR1 is MNHEY and CDR2 is SMNVEV (reference sequence). As handled by the study authors: Amplification with reference gene primers provided the estimates of nucleated cell counts. Generated by immunoSEQ multiplex PCR, the TCRdb table keeps only in-frame clones and is missing some. For V, J and clone size, that table is used; D and trimming come from the DNA. The repertoire has around 70,000 clones, 65% to 90% of them found once; the top ten carry more than 6.5%. These data are taken from a study of blood T cell repertoires in COVID-19.

Specimen: peripheral blood. The TCR comes from a man aged 55 to 70 with acute or convalescent COVID-19. The J gene is TRBJ2-7, the V gene TRBV27; D uncertain. The CDR3 DNA sequence: TGTGCCAGCAAATACAGCCTTTACTCCTACGAGCAGTACTTC. Its translation is CASKYSLYSYEQYF.